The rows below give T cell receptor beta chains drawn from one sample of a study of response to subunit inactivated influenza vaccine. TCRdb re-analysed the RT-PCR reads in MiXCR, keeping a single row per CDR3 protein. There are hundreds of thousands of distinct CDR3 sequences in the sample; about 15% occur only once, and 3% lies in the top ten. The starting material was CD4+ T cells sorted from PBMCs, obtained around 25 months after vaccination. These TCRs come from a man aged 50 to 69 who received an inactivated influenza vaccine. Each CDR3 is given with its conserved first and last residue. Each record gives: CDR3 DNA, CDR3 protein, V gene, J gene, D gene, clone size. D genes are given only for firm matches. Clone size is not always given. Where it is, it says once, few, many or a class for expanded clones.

TGTGCCAGCAGTTTGCGGAGCACAGATACGCAGTATTTT	CASSLRSTDTQYF	TRBV12-3/TRBV12-4	TRBJ2-3	.	many
TGTGCCAGCAGCTCGATAAGTCGTGGCGGTACCGGGGAGCTGTTTTTT	CASSSISRGGTGELFF	TRBV7-9	TRBJ2-2	.	.
TGTGCCATCAGTGGCGATGTGGTGGCGGGAGGGGAGACCCAGTACTTC	CAISGDVVAGGETQYF	TRBV10-3	TRBJ2-5	TRBD2	.
TGCAGTGCTAGAGACAGGATCCGTTACAATGAGCAGTTCTTC	CSARDRIRYNEQFF	TRBV20-1	TRBJ2-1	.	.
TGCAGTGCTAACCGGGACAGGGGCCACCAAGAGACCCAGTACTTC	CSANRDRGHQETQYF	TRBV20-1	TRBJ2-5	TRBD1	few
TGCAGTGCTAGAGATCGAAGTAGCGGGGGGGCGAACACCGGGGAGCTGTTTTTT	CSARDRSSGGANTGELFF	TRBV20-1	TRBJ2-2	TRBD2	many
TGTGCCATAAGGCGGGAGGTGAACACCGGGGAGCTGTTTTTT	CAIRREVNTGELFF	TRBV10-3	TRBJ2-2	TRBD2	.
TGTGCCAGCAGTGCCCGGGCCTTGCGGGGCTACGAGCAGTACTTC	CASSARALRGYEQYF	TRBV6-1	TRBJ2-7	.	.
TGTGCCAGCAGCTTAGAAGGGACGGCCGGGGAGCTGTTTTTT	CASSLEGTAGELFF	TRBV7-2	TRBJ2-2	.	many
TGTGCCAGCAAGTTTTGGTCGACAGGGGGTGACTACGAGCAGTACTTC	CASKFWSTGGDYEQYF	TRBV28	TRBJ2-7	TRBD1	.
TGCAGTGCTAGAGGACTAGCGGGAGCTTCTGAGCAGTTCTTC	CSARGLAGASEQFF	TRBV20-1	TRBJ2-1	TRBD2	.
TGTGCCAGCAGCGTGTCACAGGGGGGCGATCAGTTCTTC	CASSVSQGGDQFF	TRBV7-9	TRBJ2-1	TRBD1	.
TGTGCCATCAGTGAGTCCGAGGGGTTCGGAGAGACCCAGTACTTC	CAISESEGFGETQYF	TRBV10-3	TRBJ2-5	.	.
TGTGCCAGCAGCGACAATTGGGGGCTTCAATCCTTT	CASSDNWGLQSF	TRBV7-9	TRBJ1-5	.	.
TGTGCCAGCAGCCGCCGGGACTTGTATAATGAGCAGTTCTTC	CASSRRDLYNEQFF	TRBV7-2	TRBJ2-1	.	few
TGTGCCAGCAGCGTAGACAGCGAAAACACCGGGGAGCTGTTTTTT	CASSVDSENTGELFF	TRBV9	TRBJ2-2	.	few